What follows are 24 T cell receptor beta chains derived from one specimen sequenced in a study of shared clonotypes between healthy human individuals. Positive CCR7 selection of CD45RO-negative cells yielded the naive CD8 cells, and terminally differentiated effector memory CD45RA+ cells were excluded. The assay was immunoSEQ multiplex PCR, and TCRdb's table has in-frame clones only and misses some. This sample has roughly 810,000 clones, with roughly 96% found just once. The sample taken for sequencing was naive CD8+ T cells sorted from blood. The receptors here all came from a young man in good health.

V is TRBV25-1 and J is TRBJ1-3, with D unclear. The CDR3 runs 14 residues. The V end was cut by 3 bases, the J end by 0 bases, with 6 bases between. The germline V gene has CDR1 MGHDK and CDR2 SYGVNS. The DNA of the CDR3 is TGTGCCAGCAGTGAGGAACGCTCTGGAAACACCATATATTTT. This encodes CASSEERSGNTIYF.

The J gene is TRBJ2-1, the V gene TRBV10-1; D is uncertain. CDR1 and CDR2 from the germline V gene are WNHNN and SYGVQD (reference sequence). V was pared by 3 bases and J by 2 bases, with 8 bases between. The CDR3 is made up of 14 amino acids. CDR3 residues: CASSDRGAYNEQFF. In nucleotides, the CDR3 is TGCGCCAGCAGTGACCGTGGGGCCTACAATGAGCAGTTCTTC.

This sequence joins TRBV5-5 and TRBJ2-3; TRBD1 matches 11 bases. Germline CDR1 is SGHKS and CDR2 is YYEKEE (reference sequence). CDR3 size: 17 residues. The ends lost 4 bases at V and 11 bases at J; junction bases unmatched: 18. The CDR3 protein is CASSPGTGGVTWVGQYF. CDR3 sequence (DNA): TGTGCCAGCAGCCCGGGGACAGGGGGTGTCACATGGGTAGGGCAGTATTTT.

V gene TRBV13 combines with J gene TRBJ1-2, with 9 positions matching TRBD1. Germline trimming cut 5 bases from V and 4 bases from J; bases unmatched to any gene: 14. The germline V gene has CDR1 PRHDT and CDR2 FYEKMQ (reference sequence). The CDR3 has 17 residues. The CDR3 bases are TGTGCCAGCAGCGCCTTACAGGGGGCGTCGAGTAGCTATGGCTACACCTTC. Its translation is CASSALQGASSSYGYTF.

This sequence joins TRBV7-9 and TRBJ2-5; the D is unclear. The CDR3 contains 15 residues. Germline V lookup: CDR1 SEHNR, CDR2 FQNEAQ (reference sequence). V lost 0 bases and J 2 bases, leaving 10 bases between the germline ends. The chain's CDR3 is CASSLAVASQETQYF. CDR3 sequence (DNA): TGTGCCAGCAGCTTAGCCGTGGCATCGCAAGAGACCCAGTACTTC.

The chain carries TRBV28 and TRBJ2-3; 7 bases are a match to TRBD1. Unmatched junction bases numbered 11, after V lost 6 bases and J lost 2 bases. The length of the CDR3 is 16 residues. Per germline, CDR1 MDHEN and CDR2 SYDVKM. CDR3 nucleotides: TGTGCCAGCAGCCCGGGACAGACTACATACACAGATACGCAGTATTTT. Translating it yields CASSPGQTTYTDTQYF.

This clone was detected ten times or more. The V and J genes are TRBV2 and TRBJ2-2; D uncertain. Trimming pared 3 bases from V and 1 base from J, leaving 12 bases between. The length of the CDR3 is 16 residues. Germline assignment: CDR1 SNHLY and CDR2 FYNNEI. DNA of the CDR3: TGTGCCAGCAGTGATTTAATGGGCTTGAACACCGGGGAGCTGTTTTTT. As protein: CASSDLMGLNTGELFF.

V is TRBV4-3 and J is TRBJ2-7; 12 positions match TRBD2. The CDR3 has 16 residues. Germline CDR1 reads LGHNA; CDR2 reads YSLEER. J gave up 3 bases and V 0 bases, and 3 bases lay outside the gene matches. The CDR3 DNA reads as TGCGCCAGCAGCCAAGACCGGACTAGCGGGAACTACGAGCAGTACTTC. It translates to CASSQDRTSGNYEQYF.

The chain recombines TRBV18 with TRBJ2-7; either TRBD1 or TRBD2 may fit D (5 bases each). There are 16 residues in the CDR3. V lost 2 bases, J lost 0 bases, and 14 bases lay in between. Germline CDR1 and CDR2: KGHSH and LQKENI. CDR3 loop: CASSPEGPHSSYEQYF. The CDR3 region has the DNA TGTGCCAGCTCACCAGAGGGGCCCCATAGCTCCTACGAGCAGTACTTC.

This sequence joins TRBV29-1 and TRBJ1-1, with TRBD1 as a possible D gene (5 bases). The V end was cut by 0 bases, the J end by 8 bases, with 13 bases between. This CDR3 is built from 13 residues. Germline values: CDR1 SQVTM, CDR2 ANQGSEA. CDR3 sequence (DNA): TGCAGCGTTGAAGAGGTGGGGCGCCCAGAAGCTTTCTTT. It yields the protein CSVEEVGRPEAFF.

The chain joins TRBV7-9 to TRBJ2-7; no reliable D call. CDR3 size: 15 residues. Trimming left V 1 base short and J 4 bases short, with 14 bases between. Germline CDR1 is SEHNR and CDR2 is FQNEAQ (reference sequence). In DNA form, the CDR3 reads TGTGCCAGCAGCTTAGTGTCGCTTGGCAAGTACGAGCAGTACTTC. This sequence encodes CASSLVSLGKYEQYF.

This chain uses TRBV5-1 with TRBJ2-1; D is possibly TRBD2 (5 bases). V gave up 4 bases and J gave up 0 bases, with 17 bases separating them. This CDR3 contains 17 residues. Germline assignment: CDR1 SGHRS and CDR2 YFSETQ. The CDR3 protein is CASSLGSGQSSYNEQFF. CDR3 in DNA: TGCGCCAGCAGCCTCGGAAGCGGTCAAAGCTCCTACAATGAGCAGTTCTTC.

The chain links TRBV6-6 to TRBJ2-5, with D perhaps matching TRBD1 or TRBD2 (5 bases each). Deletions cut 7 bases from V and 0 bases from J, with 15 bases between. The CDR3 covers 15 residues. Per the germline V gene, CDR1 is MNHNY and CDR2 is SVGAGI (reference sequence). The CDR3 DNA sequence: TGTGCCAGCAACCGGGACCTGAAGCACCAAGAGACCCAGTACTTC. This encodes CASNRDLKHQETQYF.

The chain joins TRBV28 to TRBJ1-2; no definite D call. Germline V gene sequence: CDR1 MDHEN, CDR2 SYDVKM. The V end lost 6 bases, the J end lost 6 bases, and 17 bases lay between the germline ends. The CDR3 totals 14 residues. This chain's CDR3 is CASSLPMPGDGYTF. CDR3 in DNA: TGTGCCAGCAGCCTTCCTATGCCCGGAGATGGCTACACCTTC.

The chain employs TRBV7-9 and TRBJ2-7, with 9 positions matching TRBD1. The germline V gene encodes CDR1 SEHNR and CDR2 FQNEAQ (reference sequence). This CDR3 comprises 15 residues. Trimming cost V 5 bases and J 2 bases; bases outside gene matches: 7. The CDR3 sequence: CASSPAGTGTYEQYF. CDR3 bases: TGTGCCAGCAGCCCGGCGGGGACAGGGACCTACGAGCAGTACTTC.

Details on this clone: The sample carries other DNA sequences with the same CDR3. The rearrangement uses TRBV27 and TRBJ2-2; TRBD1 might be the D (5 bases). V was pared by 0 bases and J by 6 bases, with 5 bases between. The germline V gene encodes CDR1 MNHEY and CDR2 SMNVEV (reference sequence). The CDR3 runs 13 residues. CDR3 nucleotides: TGTGCCAGCAGTTTATCAGGGGCCGGGGAGCTGTTTTTT. Its translation is CASSLSGAGELFF.

The rearrangement links TRBV11-2 to TRBJ2-5, with 8 bases identical to TRBD2. The V gene's germline CDR1 is SGHAT and CDR2 FQNNGV. After removal of 2 bases from V and 0 bases from J, the junction contained 5 bases not matched to a gene. The CDR3 length is 16 residues. The CDR3 region has the DNA TGTGCCAGCAGCTTATGGCGGGAGGAATACCAAGAGACCCAGTACTTC. Translating gives CASSLWREEYQETQYF.

The chain recombines TRBV28 with TRBJ2-7; D ambiguous. There are 14 residues in the CDR3. Germline V gene sequence: CDR1 MDHEN, CDR2 SYDVKM. Trimming pared 3 bases from V and 0 bases from J, leaving 9 bases between. The CDR3 DNA reads as TGTGCCAGCAGTTTCCGCCTTAGCTCCTACGAGCAGTACTTC. This gives the protein CASSFRLSSYEQYF.

The chain carries TRBV15 and TRBJ2-2, with 8 bases fitting TRBD2. Germline CDR1 is LNHNV and CDR2 is YYDKDF (reference sequence). This CDR3 region has 18 residues. With 1 base clipped from V and 0 bases from J, the junction kept 7 bases outside the gene matches. CDR3 in amino acids: CATSRGASGSSNTGELFF. The CDR3 nucleotides are TGTGCCACCAGCAGAGGTGCGAGCGGGAGCTCGAACACCGGGGAGCTGTTTTTT.

The chain is built from TRBV9 and TRBJ1-1; D is possibly TRBD1 (5 bases). The germline V and J ends were trimmed by 0 bases and 7 bases, with 13 bases remaining between them. The V gene's germline CDR1 is SGDLS and CDR2 YYNGEE. The CDR3 runs 14 residues. The chain's CDR3 is CASSVAAGLGEAFF. The CDR3 DNA reads as TGTGCCAGCAGCGTAGCTGCAGGGCTCGGTGAAGCTTTCTTT.

This chain joins TRBV5-8 and TRBJ1-5; a possible D gene is TRBD1 (6 bases). Germline V CDR1 and CDR2: SGHTS, YDEGEE. With 4 bases removed from V and 0 bases from J, the gap between germline ends came to 14 bases. This CDR3 has 16 amino acids. In DNA form, the CDR3 reads TGTGCCAGCAGCGACGGACAGTCCTATAGCAATCAGCCCCAGCATTTT. It codes for CASSDGQSYSNQPQHF. Complete variable domain (other parts from reference TRBV5-8 and TRBJ1-5): EAGVTQSPTHLIKTRGQQATLRCSPISGHTSVYWYQQALGLGLQFLLWYDEGEERNRGNFPPRFSGRQFPNYSSELNVNALELEDSALYLCASSDGQSYSNQPQHFGDGTRLSIL.

The rearrangement links TRBV29-1 to TRBJ1-4; D uncertain. Between the trimmed V and J ends, which lost 4 bases and 6 bases, there was a span of 18 bases. The germline gives CDR1 SQVTM, CDR2 ANQGSEA. This CDR3 is 15 amino acids long. The CDR3 DNA sequence: TGCAGCGTTGTTGAATTGGGCCATGGACATGAAAAACTGTTTTTT. Translating gives CSVVELGHGHEKLFF.

This rearrangement joins TRBV29-1 to TRBJ2-1; 8 positions match TRBD2. There are 15 residues in the CDR3. Germline V gene lookup returns CDR1 SQVTM and CDR2 ANQGSEA. Trimming removed 0 bases from V and 4 bases from J; junction bases left unmatched: 5. Written as DNA, the CDR3 is TGCAGCGTTGAAGACCCCCGGGGGGGTTACAATGAGCAGTTCTTC. This codes for CSVEDPRGGYNEQFF.

This chain connects TRBV7-8 to TRBJ2-5; 8 nucleotides line up with TRBD2. V was clipped by 1 base and J by 5 bases; unmatched bases: 12. There are 17 residues in the CDR3. Looked up from germline, CDR1 is SGHVS and CDR2 is FQNEAQ. The CDR3: CASSLVGPGGPGETQYF. CDR3 nucleotide sequence: TGTGCCAGCAGCTTAGTAGGTCCGGGAGGGCCGGGGGAGACCCAGTACTTC.